Listed below are T cell receptor beta chains from one sample, sequenced in a study of CD8 T cells in ankylosing spondylitis. TCRdb reprocessed the 5' RACE reads with MiXCR, giving one entry per CDR3 protein. The sample lists roughly 700,000 distinct CDR3 sequences; 15% to 20% were seen once. The specimen was blood, either unsorted or a sorted T cell fraction (not recorded which). These receptors were taken from a male donor with ankylosing spondylitis. The CDR3 runs from the conserved cysteine through the conserved F or W. The D gene is left open where the match is weak. Clone size is given for some rows only: seen once, a few or many times, or a class if the clone is expanded.

D: -; size: -; V: TRBV5-5; J: TRBJ2-2; CDR3: CASSLTGEDTGELFF; DNA: TGTGCCAGCAGCTTAACAGGGGAGGACACCGGGGAGCTGTTTTTT
D: -; size: few; V: TRBV20-1; J: TRBJ2-7; CDR3: CSARVGILSYEQYF; DNA: TGCAGTGCTAGAGTAGGAATATTGTCCTACGAGCAGTACTTC
D: -; size: -; V: TRBV29-1; J: TRBJ1-2; CDR3: CSVEGRWQGTYYGYTF; DNA: TGCAGCGTTGAAGGAAGATGGCAGGGGACCTACTATGGCTACACCTTC
D: TRBD2; size: -; V: TRBV12-3/TRBV12-4; J: TRBJ2-7; CDR3: CARRRLAGELRGSYEQYF; DNA: TGTGCCCGCAGGCGACTAGCGGGAGAGCTTCGGGGCTCCTACGAGCAGTACTTC
D: -; size: few; V: TRBV18; J: TRBJ1-1; CDR3: CASSPPRGKDEKNTEAFF; DNA: TGTGCCAGCTCACCACCACGAGGGAAGGATGAAAAGAACACTGAAGCTTTCTTT
D: -; size: few; V: TRBV15; J: TRBJ1-1; CDR3: CATSSPLTGTLRGEAFF; DNA: TGTGCCACCAGCAGTCCCCTAACCGGGACCCTCAGAGGTGAAGCTTTCTTT
D: -; size: few; V: TRBV21-1; J: TRBJ1-1; CDR3: CASSRDVFF; DNA: TGTGCCAGCAGCCGGGACGTCTTCTTT
D: -; size: few; V: TRBV5-1; J: TRBJ2-5; CDR3: CASSSGGGGQETQYF; DNA: TGCGCCAGCAGCTCAGGGGGCGGGGGACAAGAGACCCAGTACTTC
D: -; size: few; V: TRBV30; J: TRBJ2-7; CDR3: CAWSVHTYEQYF; DNA: TGTGCCTGGAGTGTACATACCTACGAGCAGTACTTC
D: TRBD2; size: few; V: TRBV24-1; J: TRBJ2-7; CDR3: CATSDSGTSGTTPYEQYF; DNA: TGTGCCACCAGTGATTCCGGGACTAGCGGGACGACCCCCTACGAGCAGTACTTC
D: -; size: many; V: TRBV11-1; J: TRBJ2-4; CDR3: CASSIGQKNIQYF; DNA: TGTGCCAGCAGCATCGGACAGAAAAACATTCAGTACTTC